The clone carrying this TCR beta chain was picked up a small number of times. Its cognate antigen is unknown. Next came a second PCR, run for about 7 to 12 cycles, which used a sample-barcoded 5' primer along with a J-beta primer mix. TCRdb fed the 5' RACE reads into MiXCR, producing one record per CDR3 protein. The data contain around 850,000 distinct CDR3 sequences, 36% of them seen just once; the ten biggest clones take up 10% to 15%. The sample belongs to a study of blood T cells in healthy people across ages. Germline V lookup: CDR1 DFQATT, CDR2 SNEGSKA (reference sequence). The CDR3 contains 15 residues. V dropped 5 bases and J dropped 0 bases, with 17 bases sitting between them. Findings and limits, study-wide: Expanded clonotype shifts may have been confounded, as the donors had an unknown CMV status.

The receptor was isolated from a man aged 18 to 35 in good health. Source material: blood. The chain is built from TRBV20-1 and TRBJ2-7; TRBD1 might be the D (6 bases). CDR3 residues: CSALPTGLFSYEQYF. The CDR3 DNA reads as TGCAGTGCTTTACCGACAGGTCTTTTCTCCTACGAGCAGTACTTC.